The 2 T cell receptor beta chains below were found in one sample sequenced in a study of cytomegalovirus exposure and HLA in healthy donors. Data came from immunoSEQ multiplex PCR; TCRdb stores just in-frame clones and leaves some out. The data show some 290,000 clones, roughly 86% seen once. The sample taken for sequencing was PBMCs. These receptors all come from a man younger than 40 in good health and CMV-seronegative.

CDR3 protein: CASSLRRNTEAFF. For the CDR3, the DNA is TGTGCCAGCAGCTTAAGGAGGAACACTGAAGCTTTCTTT. The rearrangement uses TRBV7-9 and TRBJ1-1; no clear D gene. V was cut by 2 bases and J by 1 base, with 5 bases left in between. Germline-derived CDR1 and CDR2 are SEHNR and FQNEAQ (reference sequence). This CDR3 is 13 amino acids long.

This chain uses TRBV18 with TRBJ1-2, with 9 bases lining up with TRBD1. Trimming cost V 6 bases and J 6 bases; bases outside gene matches: 5. The germline V gene encodes CDR1 KGHSH and CDR2 LQKENI. The CDR3 contains 13 residues. CDR3 protein: CASSQGQGDGYTF. The CDR3 bases are TGTGCCAGCTCCCAGGGACAGGGTGATGGCTACACCTTC.